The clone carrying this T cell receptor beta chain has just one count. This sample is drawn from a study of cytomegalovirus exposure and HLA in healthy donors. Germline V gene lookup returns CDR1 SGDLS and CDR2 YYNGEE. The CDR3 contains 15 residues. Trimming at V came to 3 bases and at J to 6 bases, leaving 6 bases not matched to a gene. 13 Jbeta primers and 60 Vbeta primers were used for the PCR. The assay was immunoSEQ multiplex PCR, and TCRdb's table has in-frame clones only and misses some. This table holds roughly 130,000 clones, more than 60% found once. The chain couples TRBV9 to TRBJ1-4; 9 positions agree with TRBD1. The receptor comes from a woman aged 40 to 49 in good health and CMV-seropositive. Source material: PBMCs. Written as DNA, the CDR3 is TGTGCCAGCAGCGACGGGACAGGGAGGCATGAAAAACTGTTTTTT. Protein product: CASSDGTGRHEKLFF. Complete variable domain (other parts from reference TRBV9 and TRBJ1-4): DSGVTQTPKHLITATGQRVTLRCSPRSGDLSVYWYQQSLDQGLQFLIQYYNGEERAKGNILERFSAQQFPDLHSELNLSSLELGDSALYFCASSDGTGRHEKLFFGSGTQLSVL.